Below, 22 T cell receptor beta chains from the same sample are listed, as sequenced in a study of T cell changes during pregnancy in multiple sclerosis. Some clones are missing from TCRdb's copy, which holds only in-frame ones; the method was immunoSEQ multiplex PCR. The table records approximately 50,000 clones, around 90% of them present only once. The input for sequencing was CD4+ T cells from peripheral blood mononuclear cells, taken after pregnancy. The receptors shown here come from a female donor in good health, enrolled as a control in a pregnancy study.

V is TRBV11-2 and J is TRBJ2-7, with D tentatively TRBD2 (6 bases). Germline V CDR1 and CDR2: SGHAT, FQNNGV. V gave up 5 bases and J gave up 6 bases, with 17 bases separating them. The CDR3 contains 14 residues. The CDR3 protein is CASSPLTRLGEQYF. The CDR3 bases are TGTGCCAGCAGCCCCCTGACTAGGTTGGGCGAGCAGTACTTC.

J is TRBJ2-3 and V is TRBV7-9; D is unclear. CDR1 and CDR2 from the germline V gene are SEHNR and FQNEAQ (reference sequence). Trimming stripped 4 bases from V and 2 bases from J, with 4 bases between. The CDR3 sequence is 12 residues long. Here the CDR3 reads CASSSITDTQYF. CDR3 coding DNA: TGTGCCAGCAGCTCAATCACAGATACGCAGTATTTT.

V gene TRBV1 combines with J gene TRBJ2-1; the table's D call TRBD2 went unverified against the DNA. TRBV1 is given as a pseudogene. There are 17 residues in the CDR3. The CDR3 spells CTSSQKTSGGYYNEQFF. CDR3 in DNA: TGCACCAGCAGCCAAAAGACTAGCGGGGGATACTACAATGAGCAGTTCTTC.

The chain joins TRBV7-3 to TRBJ2-1, with TRBD1 matching over 9 bases. This CDR3 region has 14 residues. Unmatched junction bases numbered 8, after V lost 5 bases and J lost 9 bases. CDR1 and CDR2 from the germline V gene are SGHTA and FQGTGA. The CDR3 reads CASSPGQGLSEQFF. CDR3 sequence (DNA): TGTGCCAGCAGCCCGGGACAGGGTCTCTCTGAGCAGTTCTTC. Drawing the rest from reference TRBV7-3 and TRBJ2-1, the complete variable domain is GAGVSQTPSNKVTEKGKYVELRCDPISGHTALYWYRQSLGQGPEFLIYFQGTGAADDSGLPNDRFFAVRPEGSVSTLKIQRTERGDSAVYLCASSPGQGLSEQFFGPGTRLTVL.

The rearrangement uses TRBV28 and TRBJ1-2, with TRBD1 matching over 8 bases. Germline V gene lookup returns CDR1 MDHEN and CDR2 SYDVKM. The CDR3 is made up of 13 amino acids. Trimming removed 4 bases from V and 8 bases from J; junction bases left unmatched: 6. CDR3: CASSSWTGTGYTF. CDR3 nucleotides: TGTGCCAGCAGTTCCTGGACAGGGACCGGCTACACCTTC.

The V gene is TRBV19, the J gene TRBJ1-5; D gene ambiguous. The CDR3 length is 13 residues. V lost 0 bases to trimming and J lost 4 bases, with 4 bases between them. CDR1 is LNHDA, CDR2 SQIVND, per germline (reference sequence). The CDR3 DNA sequence: TGTGCCAGTAGTATAGAGACTAATCAGCCCCAGCATTTT. Its translation is CASSIETNQPQHF.

The chain recombines TRBV27 with TRBJ1-5, with D perhaps matching TRBD1 (5 bases). The CDR3 contains 13 residues. In germline, CDR1 is MNHEY, CDR2 SMNVEV (reference sequence). Trimming took off 8 bases at V and 7 bases at J, with 15 bases between the two ends. Here the CDR3 reads CASRLGAAQPQHF. For the CDR3, the DNA is TGTGCCAGCCGCCTTGGGGCGGCGCAGCCCCAGCATTTT.

This chain joins TRBV25-1 and TRBJ2-3; 7 nucleotides align to TRBD1. Germline CDR1 and CDR2: MGHDK and SYGVNS. CDR3 length: 15 residues. V lost 3 bases and J lost 1; bases outside the gene matches: 4. DNA of the CDR3: TGTGCCAGCAGTGATTGGGACAGCGGCACAGATACGCAGTATTTT. Translated, it gives CASSDWDSGTDTQYF. The complete variable domain, with remaining parts taken from reference TRBV25-1 and TRBJ2-3, reads EADIYQTPRYLVIGTGKKITLECSQTMGHDKMYWYQQDPGMELHLIHYSYGVNSTEKGDLSSESTVSRIRTEHFPLTLESARPSHTSQYLCASSDWDSGTDTQYFGPGTRLTVL.

This chain uses TRBV5-1 with TRBJ2-7; TRBD2 is a possible D gene (6 bases). V was cut by 0 bases and J by 2 bases, with 12 bases left in between. CDR1 is SGHRS and CDR2 is YFSETQ in the germline V gene. CDR3 length equals 15 residues. The DNA for the CDR3 is TGCGCCAGCAGCTTGGTGGGACTGACGCCCTACGAGCAGTACTTC. It codes for CASSLVGLTPYEQYF.

This chain joins TRBV18 and TRBJ1-5; TRBD1 matches 8 bases. Per the germline V gene, CDR1 is KGHSH and CDR2 is LQKENI. The CDR3 covers 13 residues. V was clipped by 2 bases and J by 9 bases; unmatched bases: 3. Here the CDR3 reads CASSPNRGGPQHF. The CDR3 bases are TGTGCCAGCTCACCAAACAGGGGGGGGCCCCAGCATTTT. The whole variable domain, filled in from reference TRBV18 and TRBJ1-5, reads NAGVMQNPRHLVRRRGQEARLRCSPMKGHSHVYWYRQLPEEGLKFMVYLQKENIIDESGMPKERFSAEFPKEGPSILRIQQVVRGDSAAYFCASSPNRGGPQHFGDGTRLSIL.

This rearrangement joins TRBV29-1 to TRBJ2-7; no firm D call. V lost 5 bases and J lost 5, with 7 bases in between. This CDR3 has 10 residues. The germline V gene has CDR1 SQVTM and CDR2 ANQGSEA. For the CDR3, the DNA is TGCAGCGTTAAAAGCAACGAGCAGTACTTC. This encodes CSVKSNEQYF.

This sequence joins TRBV2 and TRBJ2-1, with 9 bases fitting TRBD2. The germline V gene encodes CDR1 SNHLY and CDR2 FYNNEI. With 8 bases clipped from V and 7 bases from J, the junction kept 15 bases outside the gene matches. The CDR3 loop spans 16 amino acids. DNA of the CDR3: TGTGCCAGCCTCTCCTCCCCAGCGGGAGGATTTAATGAGCAGTTCTTC. Protein product: CASLSSPAGGFNEQFF.

The V and J genes are TRBV7-8 and TRBJ1-3; no reliable D call. The V end was cut by 6 bases, the J end by 0 bases, with 9 bases between. This CDR3 comprises 14 residues. Per the germline V gene, CDR1 is SGHVS and CDR2 is FQNEAQ. CDR3 in DNA: TGTGCCAGCAGTCTAGAGACCTCTGGAAACACCATATATTTT. Translation: CASSLETSGNTIYF.

This rearrangement joins TRBV18 to TRBJ1-1; unclear D gene. The CDR3 loop spans 13 amino acids. Trimming cost V 6 bases and J 5 bases, with 13 bases left between them. Per the germline V gene, CDR1 is KGHSH and CDR2 is LQKENI. The CDR3 protein is CASSLTGGTEAFF. In DNA form, the CDR3 reads TGTGCCAGCTCGCTAACCGGAGGTACTGAAGCTTTCTTT.

The chain has TRBV7-2 and TRBJ1-2; TRBD1 agrees at 9 bases. The V and J ends lost 2 bases and 11 bases, in that order; junction bases with no gene match: 9. Germline lookup yields CDR1 SGHTA and CDR2 FQGNSA. The CDR3 is made up of 14 amino acids. The CDR3 nucleotides are TGTGCCAGCAGCTTACCTGGGACAGGGCGGGCATACACCTTC. As protein: CASSLPGTGRAYTF.

The chain joins TRBV28 to TRBJ2-1, with 9 bases fitting TRBD1. The CDR3 runs to 13 residues. J gave up 4 bases and V 10 bases, and 5 bases lay outside the gene matches. Germline V gene data show CDR1 as MDHEN and CDR2 as SYDVKM. The CDR3 reads CATRQGGYNEQFF. For the CDR3, the DNA is TGTGCCACCCGACAGGGGGGGTACAATGAGCAGTTCTTC.

The chain couples TRBV5-1 to TRBJ2-3; 10 positions match TRBD2. CDR3 length equals 16 residues. Per germline, CDR1 SGHRS and CDR2 YFSETQ. V shed 1 base and J 4 bases; nucleotides not matched to a gene: 6. The CDR3: CASSLSPSGGSDTQYF. CDR3 nucleotides: TGCGCCAGCAGCTTGTCGCCTAGCGGGGGCTCAGATACGCAGTATTTT. Based on the CDR3 plus reference TRBV5-1 and TRBJ2-3, the full variable domain is KAGVTQTPRYLIKTRGQQVTLSCSPISGHRSVSWYQQTPGQGLQFLFEYFSETQRNKGNFPGRFSGRQFSNSRSEMNVSTLELGDSALYLCASSLSPSGGSDTQYFGPGTRLTVL.

This rearrangement joins TRBV29-1 to TRBJ1-2, with TRBD1 matching 9 bases. CDR3 length: 17 amino acids. The V and J ends lost 6 bases and 4 bases, in that order; junction bases with no gene match: 18. Germline CDR1 is SQVTM and CDR2 is ANQGSEA. CDR3 coding DNA: TGCAGCGTCGCCCCGACAGGGGGAATTGCCTTAGGCTATGGCTACACCTTC. Amino acids: CSVAPTGGIALGYGYTF.

This chain links TRBV5-1 with TRBJ2-6; possible D gene TRBD2, 5 bases. CDR1 is SGHRS and CDR2 is YFSETQ in the germline V gene. This CDR3 is 16 amino acids long. Trimming pared 4 bases from V and 0 bases from J, leaving 11 bases between. The CDR3 nucleotides are TGCGCCAGCAGCATTGAGGGTTTCTCTGGGGCCAACGTCCTGACTTTC. It yields the protein CASSIEGFSGANVLTF.

V and J are TRBV19 and TRBJ1-1; 7 bases agree with TRBD1. The V segment lost 5 bases and the J segment 1 base; nucleotides outside the gene matches: 4. This CDR3 has 14 amino acids. Germline CDR1 LNHDA, CDR2 SQIVND (reference sequence). The CDR3 spells CASSQRTGNTEAFF. Written as DNA, the CDR3 is TGTGCCAGTAGTCAAAGGACAGGGAACACTGAAGCTTTCTTT.

The rearrangement joins TRBV6-5 to TRBJ2-1; D ambiguous. The CDR3 sequence is 12 residues long. Germline lookup yields CDR1 MNHEY and CDR2 SVGAGI. The V and J ends lost 7 bases and 1 base respectively, with 5 bases between them. The CDR3 region has the DNA TGTGCCAGCATTGCGTCCTACAATGAGCAGTTCTTC. Its translation is CASIASYNEQFF.

This chain joins TRBV6-1 and TRBJ1-1; possible D gene TRBD1, 5 bases. This CDR3 spans 13 amino acids. Germline CDR1 and CDR2: MNHNS and SASEGT. V lost 6 bases and J 3 bases, leaving 11 bases between the germline ends. The CDR3 sequence is CASSRQPYTEAFF. CDR3 sequence (DNA): TGTGCCAGCAGCCGACAGCCTTACACTGAAGCTTTCTTT.